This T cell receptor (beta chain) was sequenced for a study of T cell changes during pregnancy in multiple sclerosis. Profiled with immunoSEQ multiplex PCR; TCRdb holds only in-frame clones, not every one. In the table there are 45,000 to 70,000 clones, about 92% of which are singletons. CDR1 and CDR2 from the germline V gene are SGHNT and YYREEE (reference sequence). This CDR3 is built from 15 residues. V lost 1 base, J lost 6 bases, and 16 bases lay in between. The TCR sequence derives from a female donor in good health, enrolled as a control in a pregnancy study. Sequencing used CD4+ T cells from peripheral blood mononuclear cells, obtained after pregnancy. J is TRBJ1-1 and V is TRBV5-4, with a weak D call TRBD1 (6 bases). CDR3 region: CASSLSMGAASEAFF. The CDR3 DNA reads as TGTGCCAGCAGCTTGAGTATGGGGGCCGCCTCTGAAGCTTTCTTT.